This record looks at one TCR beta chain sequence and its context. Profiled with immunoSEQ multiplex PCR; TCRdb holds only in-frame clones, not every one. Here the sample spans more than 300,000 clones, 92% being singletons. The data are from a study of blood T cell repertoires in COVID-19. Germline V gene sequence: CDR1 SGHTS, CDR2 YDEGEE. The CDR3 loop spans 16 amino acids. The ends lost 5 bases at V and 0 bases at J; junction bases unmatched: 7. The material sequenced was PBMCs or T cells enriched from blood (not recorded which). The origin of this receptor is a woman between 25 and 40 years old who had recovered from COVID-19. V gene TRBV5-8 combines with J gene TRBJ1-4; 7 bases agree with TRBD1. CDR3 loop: CASRQGWTATNEKLFF. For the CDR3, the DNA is TGTGCCAGCAGACAGGGGTGGACTGCAACTAATGAAAAACTGTTTTTT.